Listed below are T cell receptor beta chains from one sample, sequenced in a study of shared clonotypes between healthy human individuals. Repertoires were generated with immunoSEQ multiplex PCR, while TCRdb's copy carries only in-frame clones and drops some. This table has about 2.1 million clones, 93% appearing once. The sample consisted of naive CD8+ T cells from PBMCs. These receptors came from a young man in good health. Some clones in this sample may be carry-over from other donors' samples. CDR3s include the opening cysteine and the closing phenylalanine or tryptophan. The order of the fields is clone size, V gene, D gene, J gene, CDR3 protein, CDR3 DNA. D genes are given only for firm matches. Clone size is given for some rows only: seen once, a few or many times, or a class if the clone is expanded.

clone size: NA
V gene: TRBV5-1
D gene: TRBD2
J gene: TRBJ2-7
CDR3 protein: CASSFRLAGEILSYEQYF
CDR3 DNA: TGCGCCAGCAGCTTCCGACTAGCGGGAGAGATCTTATCCTACGAGCAGTACTTC

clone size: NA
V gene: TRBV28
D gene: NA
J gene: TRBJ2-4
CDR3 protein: CASSDEGNIQYF
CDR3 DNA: TGTGCCAGCAGCGATGAGGGAAACATTCAGTACTTC

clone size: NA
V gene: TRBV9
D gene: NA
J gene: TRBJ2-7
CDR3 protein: CASSVDSSREQYF
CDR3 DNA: TGTGCCAGCAGCGTGGACAGTTCTCGGGAGCAGTACTTC

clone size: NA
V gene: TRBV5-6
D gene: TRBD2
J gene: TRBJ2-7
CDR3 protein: CASSLLGLAASYEQYF
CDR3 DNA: TGTGCCAGCAGCTTGTTGGGACTAGCGGCCTCCTACGAGCAGTACTTC

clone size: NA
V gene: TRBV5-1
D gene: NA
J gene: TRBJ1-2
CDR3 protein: CASSLAPRTGYGYTF
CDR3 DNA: TGCGCCAGCAGCTTGGCTCCCAGGACCGGCTATGGCTACACCTTC

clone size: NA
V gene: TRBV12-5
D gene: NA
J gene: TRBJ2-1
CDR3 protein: CASAPDGDRKQFF
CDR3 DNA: TGTGCTAGTGCCCCCGACGGGGATCGGAAGCAGTTCTTC

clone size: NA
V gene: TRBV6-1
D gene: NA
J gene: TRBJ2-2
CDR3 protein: CASRYRGTGELFF
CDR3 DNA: TGTGCCAGCAGGTATAGGGGCACCGGGGAGCTGTTTTTT

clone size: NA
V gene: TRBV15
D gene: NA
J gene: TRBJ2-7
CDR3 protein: CATSRAASYEQYF
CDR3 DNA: TGTGCCACCAGCAGAGCGGCCTCCTACGAGCAGTACTTC

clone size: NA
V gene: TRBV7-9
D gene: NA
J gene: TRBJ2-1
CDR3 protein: CASSLGGRYNEQFF
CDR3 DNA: TGTGCCAGCAGCTTAGGTGGGAGATACAATGAGCAGTTCTTC

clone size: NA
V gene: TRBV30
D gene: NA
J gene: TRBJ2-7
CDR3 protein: CAWGRISYEQYF
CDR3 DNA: TGTGCCTGGGGACGGATCTCCTACGAGCAGTACTTC

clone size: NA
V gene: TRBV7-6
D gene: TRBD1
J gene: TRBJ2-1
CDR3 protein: CASSSPGQLPYNEQFF
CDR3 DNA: TGTGCCAGCAGCTCACCGGGACAGTTACCCTACAATGAGCAGTTCTTC

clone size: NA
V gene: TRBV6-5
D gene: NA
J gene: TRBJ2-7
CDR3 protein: CASSYSVGQVSYEQYF
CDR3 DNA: TGTGCCAGCAGTTACTCAGTGGGACAAGTTTCCTACGAGCAGTACTTC

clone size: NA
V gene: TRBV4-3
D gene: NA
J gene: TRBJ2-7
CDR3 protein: CASSQESGGSVRDEQYF
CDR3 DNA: TGCGCCAGCAGCCAAGAATCGGGGGGCAGCGTTCGTGACGAGCAGTACTTC

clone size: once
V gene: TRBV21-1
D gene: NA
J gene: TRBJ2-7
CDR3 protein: CASSNSLSFWDFYEQYF
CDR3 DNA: TGTGCCAGCAGCAATTCGCTGAGTTTCTGGGATTTCTACGAGCAGTACTTC

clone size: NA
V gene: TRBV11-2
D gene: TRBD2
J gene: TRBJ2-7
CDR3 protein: CASSRSGRPAEQYF
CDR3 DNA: TGTGCCAGCAGCCGTAGCGGGAGGCCCGCCGAGCAGTACTTC

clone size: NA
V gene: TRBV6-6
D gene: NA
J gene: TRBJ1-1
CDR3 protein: CASSYSGGRVNTEAFF
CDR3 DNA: TGTGCCAGCAGTTACTCCGGGGGACGGGTGAACACTGAAGCTTTCTTT

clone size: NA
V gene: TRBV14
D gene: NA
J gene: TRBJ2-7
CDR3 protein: CASSQEGTYEQYF
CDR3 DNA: TGTGCCAGCAGCCAGGAGGGAACCTACGAGCAGTACTTC

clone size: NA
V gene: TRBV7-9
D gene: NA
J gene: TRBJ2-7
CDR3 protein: CASSSAGALYEQYF
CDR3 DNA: TGTGCCAGCAGCTCGGCGGGGGCCCTATACGAGCAGTACTTC

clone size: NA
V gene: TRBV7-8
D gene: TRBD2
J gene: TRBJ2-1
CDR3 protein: CASSLRTSATKAREFF
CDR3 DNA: TGTGCCAGCAGCCTTCGGACTAGCGCCACAAAAGCCAGGGAGTTCTTC

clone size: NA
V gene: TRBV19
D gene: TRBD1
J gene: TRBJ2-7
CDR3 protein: CASSPGTGYNEQYF
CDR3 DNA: TGTGCCAGTAGTCCCGGGACAGGGTACAACGAGCAGTACTTC

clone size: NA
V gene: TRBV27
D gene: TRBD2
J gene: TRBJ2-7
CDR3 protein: CASSLTSGTEQYF
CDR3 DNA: TGTGCCAGCAGCCTAACTAGCGGGACCGAGCAGTACTTC

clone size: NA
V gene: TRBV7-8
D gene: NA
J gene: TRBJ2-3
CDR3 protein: CASSRPNLGDTQYF
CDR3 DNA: TGTGCCAGCAGCCGGCCCAACCTAGGAGATACGCAGTATTTT

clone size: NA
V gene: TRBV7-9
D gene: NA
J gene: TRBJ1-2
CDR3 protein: CASTSGPGSNYGYTF
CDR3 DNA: TGTGCCAGCACCTCCGGGCCGGGGTCTAACTATGGCTACACCTTC

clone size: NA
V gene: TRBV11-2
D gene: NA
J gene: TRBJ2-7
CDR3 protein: CASSPKIGEQYF
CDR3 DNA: TGTGCCAGCAGTCCAAAAATCGGCGAGCAGTACTTC

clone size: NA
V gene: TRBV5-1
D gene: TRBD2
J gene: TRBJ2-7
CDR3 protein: CASSVSSGTYEQYF
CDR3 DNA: TGCGCCAGCAGTGTATCTAGCGGTACCTACGAGCAGTACTTC

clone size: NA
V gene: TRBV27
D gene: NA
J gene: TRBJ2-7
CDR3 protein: CASSLSDSYEQYF
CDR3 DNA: TGTGCCAGCAGTTTAAGCGACTCCTACGAGCAGTACTTC

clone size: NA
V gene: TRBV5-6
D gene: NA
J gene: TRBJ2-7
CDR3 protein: CASSSTGTYEQYF
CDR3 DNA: TGTGCCAGCAGCTCGACAGGGACTTACGAGCAGTACTTC

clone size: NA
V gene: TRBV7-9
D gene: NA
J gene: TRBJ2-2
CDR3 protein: CASSPVGGSNTGELFF
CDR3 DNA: TGTGCCAGCAGCCCCGTGGGCGGCTCGAACACCGGGGAGCTGTTTTTT

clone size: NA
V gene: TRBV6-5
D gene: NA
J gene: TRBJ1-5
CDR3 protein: CASSYQGSNQPQHF
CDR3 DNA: TGTGCCAGCAGTTACCAGGGGAGCAATCAGCCCCAGCATTTT

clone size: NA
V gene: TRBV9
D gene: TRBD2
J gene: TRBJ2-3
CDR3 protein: CASSDRSQAGALTDTQYF
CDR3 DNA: TGTGCCAGCAGCGACCGATCTCAAGCGGGAGCATTGACAGATACGCAGTATTTT

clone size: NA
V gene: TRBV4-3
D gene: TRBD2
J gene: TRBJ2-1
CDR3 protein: CASSQGLAIYNEQFF
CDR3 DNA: TGCGCCAGCAGCCAGGGACTAGCGATATACAATGAGCAGTTCTTC

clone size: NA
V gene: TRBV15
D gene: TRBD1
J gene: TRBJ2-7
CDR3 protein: CATRRTRDRGTYEQYF
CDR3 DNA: TGTGCCACCAGGAGAACCCGGGACAGGGGAACCTACGAGCAGTACTTC

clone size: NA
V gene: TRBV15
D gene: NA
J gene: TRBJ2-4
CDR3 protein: CATSRDLTTVHF
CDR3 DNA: TGTGCCACCAGCAGAGACCTTACCACAGTACACTTC

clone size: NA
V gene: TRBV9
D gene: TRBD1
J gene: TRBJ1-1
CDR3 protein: CASSAPPGGPNTEAFF
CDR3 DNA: TGTGCCAGCAGCGCACCCCCAGGGGGCCCGAACACTGAAGCTTTCTTT

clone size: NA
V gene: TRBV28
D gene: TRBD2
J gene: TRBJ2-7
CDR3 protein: CASRSGLAGASYEQYF
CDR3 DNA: TGTGCCAGCAGGTCGGGGCTAGCGGGAGCTTCCTACGAGCAGTACTTC

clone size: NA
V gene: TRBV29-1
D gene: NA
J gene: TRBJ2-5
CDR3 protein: CSVDNRAQRQETQYF
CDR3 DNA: TGCAGCGTTGATAATCGGGCCCAGCGGCAAGAGACCCAGTACTTC

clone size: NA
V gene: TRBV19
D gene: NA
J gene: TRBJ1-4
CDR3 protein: CASSPRLGRSVGGEKLFF
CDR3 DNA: TGTGCCAGTAGTCCTCGATTAGGGAGGTCAGTTGGAGGCGAAAAACTGTTTTTT

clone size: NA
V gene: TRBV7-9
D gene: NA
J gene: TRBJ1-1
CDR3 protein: CASSLSTSGDTEAFF
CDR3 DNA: TGTGCCAGCAGCTTAAGTACCTCAGGGGACACTGAAGCTTTCTTT

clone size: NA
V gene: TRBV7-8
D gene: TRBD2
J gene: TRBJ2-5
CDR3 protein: CASSSQLATSGETQYF
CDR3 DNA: TGTGCCAGCAGCTCCCAGCTTGCGACTAGCGGAGAGACCCAGTACTTC

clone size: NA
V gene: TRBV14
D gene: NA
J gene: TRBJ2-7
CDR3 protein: CASSQSGDSYEQYF
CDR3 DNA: TGTGCCAGCAGCCAATCTGGAGATTCCTACGAGCAGTACTTC

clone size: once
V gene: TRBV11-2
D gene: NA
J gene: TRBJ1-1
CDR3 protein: CASSRGWAGNTEAFF
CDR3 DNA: TGTGCCAGCAGCCGTGGCTGGGCGGGAAACACTGAAGCTTTCTTT

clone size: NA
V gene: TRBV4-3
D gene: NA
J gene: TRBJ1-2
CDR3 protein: CASSQGAQAFYGYTF
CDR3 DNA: TGCGCCAGCAGCCAAGGGGCACAGGCCTTCTATGGCTACACCTTC

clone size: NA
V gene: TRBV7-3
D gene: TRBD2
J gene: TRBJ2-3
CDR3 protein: CASSFAGGPGDTQYF
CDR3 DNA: TGTGCCAGCAGCTTTGCGGGAGGGCCGGGGGATACGCAGTATTTT

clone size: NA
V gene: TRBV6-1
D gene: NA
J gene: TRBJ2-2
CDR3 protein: CASSGSGLGTGELFF
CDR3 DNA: TGTGCCAGCAGTGGGTCTGGGCTGGGCACCGGGGAGCTGTTTTTT

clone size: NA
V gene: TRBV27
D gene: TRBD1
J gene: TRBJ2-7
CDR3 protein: CASSLSAGTGSYEQYF
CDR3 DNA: TGTGCCAGCAGTTTGTCGGCCGGGACAGGTAGTTACGAGCAGTACTTC

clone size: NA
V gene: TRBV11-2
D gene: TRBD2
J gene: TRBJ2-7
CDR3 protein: CASSLILGTSGKSSYEQYF
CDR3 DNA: TGTGCCAGCAGCTTAATTTTGGGGACTAGCGGGAAAAGCTCCTACGAGCAGTACTTC

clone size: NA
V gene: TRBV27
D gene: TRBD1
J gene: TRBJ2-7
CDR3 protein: CASSEGQGYEQYF
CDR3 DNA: TGTGCCAGCAGTGAAGGACAGGGTTACGAGCAGTACTTC

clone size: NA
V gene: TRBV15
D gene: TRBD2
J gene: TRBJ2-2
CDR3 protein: CATSTGLASGELFF
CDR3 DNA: TGTGCCACCAGCACGGGACTAGCGTCCGGGGAGCTGTTTTTT